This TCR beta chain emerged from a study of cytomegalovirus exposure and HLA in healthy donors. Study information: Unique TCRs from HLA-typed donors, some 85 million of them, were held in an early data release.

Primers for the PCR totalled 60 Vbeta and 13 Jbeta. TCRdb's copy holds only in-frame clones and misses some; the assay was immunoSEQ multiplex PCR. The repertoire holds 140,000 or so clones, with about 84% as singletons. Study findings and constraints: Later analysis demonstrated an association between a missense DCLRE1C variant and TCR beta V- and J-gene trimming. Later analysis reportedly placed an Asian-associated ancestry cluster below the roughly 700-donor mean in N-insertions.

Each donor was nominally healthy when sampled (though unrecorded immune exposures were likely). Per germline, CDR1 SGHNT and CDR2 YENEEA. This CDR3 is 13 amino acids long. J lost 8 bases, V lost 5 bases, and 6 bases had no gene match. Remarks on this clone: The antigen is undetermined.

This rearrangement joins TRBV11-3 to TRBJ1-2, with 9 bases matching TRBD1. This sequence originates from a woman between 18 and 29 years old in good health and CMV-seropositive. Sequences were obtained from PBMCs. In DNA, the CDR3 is TGTGCCAGCAGCACCCGGACAGGGGACGGCTACACCTTC. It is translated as CASSTRTGDGYTF. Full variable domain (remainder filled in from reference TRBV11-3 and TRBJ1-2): EAGVVQSPRYKIIEKKQPVAFWCNPISGHNTLYWYLQNLGQGPELLIRYENEEAVDDSQLPKDRFSAERLKGVDSTLKIQPAELGDSAVYLCASSTRTGDGYTFGSGTRLTVV.